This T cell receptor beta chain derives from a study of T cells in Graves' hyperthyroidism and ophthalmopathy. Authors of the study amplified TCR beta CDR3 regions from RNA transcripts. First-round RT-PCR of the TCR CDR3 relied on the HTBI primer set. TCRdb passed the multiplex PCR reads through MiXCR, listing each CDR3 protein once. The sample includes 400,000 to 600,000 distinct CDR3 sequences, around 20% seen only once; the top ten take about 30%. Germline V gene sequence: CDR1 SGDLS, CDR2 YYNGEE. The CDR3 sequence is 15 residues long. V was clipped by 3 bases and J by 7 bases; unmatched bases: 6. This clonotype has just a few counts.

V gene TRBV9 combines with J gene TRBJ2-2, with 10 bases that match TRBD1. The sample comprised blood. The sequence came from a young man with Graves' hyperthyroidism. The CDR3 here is CASSAGQGFDGELFF. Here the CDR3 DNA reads TGTGCCAGCAGCGCGGGACAGGGGTTCGACGGGGAGCTGTTTTTT.